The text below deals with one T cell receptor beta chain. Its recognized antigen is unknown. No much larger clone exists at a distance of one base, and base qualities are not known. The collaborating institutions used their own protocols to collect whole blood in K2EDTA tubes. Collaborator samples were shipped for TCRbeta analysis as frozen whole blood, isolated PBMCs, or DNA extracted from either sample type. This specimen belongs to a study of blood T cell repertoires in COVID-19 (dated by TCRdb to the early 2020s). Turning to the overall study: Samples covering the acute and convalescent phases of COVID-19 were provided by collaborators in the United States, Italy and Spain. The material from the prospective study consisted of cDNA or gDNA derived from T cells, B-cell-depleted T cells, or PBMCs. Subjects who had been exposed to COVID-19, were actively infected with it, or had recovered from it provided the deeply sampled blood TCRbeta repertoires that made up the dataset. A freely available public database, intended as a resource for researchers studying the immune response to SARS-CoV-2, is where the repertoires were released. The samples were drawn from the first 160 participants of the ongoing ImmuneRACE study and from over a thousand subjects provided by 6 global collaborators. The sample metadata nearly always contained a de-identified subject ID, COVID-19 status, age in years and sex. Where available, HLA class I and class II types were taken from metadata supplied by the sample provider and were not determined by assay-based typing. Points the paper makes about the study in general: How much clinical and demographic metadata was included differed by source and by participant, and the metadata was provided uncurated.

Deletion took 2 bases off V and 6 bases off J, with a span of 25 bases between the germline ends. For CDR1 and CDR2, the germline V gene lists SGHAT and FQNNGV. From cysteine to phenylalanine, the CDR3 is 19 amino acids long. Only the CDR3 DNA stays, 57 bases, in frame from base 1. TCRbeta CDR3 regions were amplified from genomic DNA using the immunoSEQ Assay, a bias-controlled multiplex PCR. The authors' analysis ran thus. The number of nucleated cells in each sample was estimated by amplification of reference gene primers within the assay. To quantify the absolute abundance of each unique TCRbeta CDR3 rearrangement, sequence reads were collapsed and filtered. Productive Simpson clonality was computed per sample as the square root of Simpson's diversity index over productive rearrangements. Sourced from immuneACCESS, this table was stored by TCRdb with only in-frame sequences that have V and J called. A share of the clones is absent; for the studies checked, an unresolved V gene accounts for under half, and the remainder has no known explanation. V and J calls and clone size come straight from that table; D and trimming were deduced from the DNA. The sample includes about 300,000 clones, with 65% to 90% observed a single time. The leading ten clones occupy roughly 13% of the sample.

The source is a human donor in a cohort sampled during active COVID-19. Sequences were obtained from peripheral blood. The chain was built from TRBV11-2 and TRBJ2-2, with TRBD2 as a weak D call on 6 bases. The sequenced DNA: TGTGCCAGCAGCTTACCCCCGGAACCGGGACTCGGAATGGCCGGGGAGCTGTTTTTT. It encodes CASSLPPEPGLGMAGELFF.